This TCR beta chain was captured in a study of OX40 agonist ivuxolimab in advanced cancers. Study context: In this cohort, patients received ivuxolimab, an agonistic anti-OX40 (CD134) antibody. Participants could have had prior anti-PD-1, anti-PD-L1 or anti-CTLA-4 therapy, and more than 35% had some.

The CDR3 contains 13 residues. Trimming took 3 bases from V and 6 from J, leaving 9 bases between them. Germline values: CDR1 SGDLS, CDR2 YYNGEE. As concerns this clone: The target antigen is unknown.

Whole-study findings and limits: At doses 0.1 to 3.0 mg/kg, CD4+ and CD8+ clones expanded.

Sequencing was performed with immunoSEQ multiplex PCR; in TCRdb, only in-frame clones are kept and a portion is missing. This sample has 30,000 to 40,000 clones, with around four fifths found just once. Samples of blood were obtained at baseline, on cycle 4 day 1, and on cycle 7 day 1. This TCR came from an adult with an advanced solid tumor such as melanoma, head and neck, liver or kidney cancer. The specimen was CD4+ or CD8+ T cells sorted from blood, collected in a trial of the OX40 agonist ivuxolimab. The gene calls are TRBV9 and TRBJ1-4; possible D gene TRBD1, 5 bases. The CDR3 spells CASSALGDEKLFF. The CDR3 nucleotides read TGTGCCAGCAGCGCCCTGGGGGATGAAAAACTGTTTTTT.